This T cell receptor (beta chain) appears in the sequencing data of a study of T-cell memory formation after mild COVID-19. V was clipped by 3 bases and J by 6 bases, with 13 bases between them. The CDR3 is 13 amino acids. Germline CDR1 SGDLS, CDR2 YYNGEE. This clonotype was recorded at least ten times. One entry per CDR3 protein results from TCRdb running MiXCR on the 5' RACE reads. Of 350,000 to 500,000 distinct CDR3 sequences in the sample, about 25% are singletons; the top ten hold about 12%. The receptor comes from an adult woman who had mild COVID-19 (a few samples of this study predate the infection). Cell type and time point are not known. Sample: PBMCs or a T cell subset sorted from them (not recorded which). The rearrangement links TRBV9 to TRBJ2-7, with D maybe TRBD1 (6 bases). CDR3 DNA: TGTGCCAGCAGCGCCGGAGCAGGGGTCGAGCAGTACTTC. This sequence encodes CASSAGAGVEQYF. The variable domain in full, with the rest retrieved from reference TRBV9 and TRBJ2-7, is DSGVTQTPKHLITATGQRVTLRCSPRSGDLSVYWYQQSLDQGLQFLIQYYNGEERAKGNILERFSAQQFPDLHSELNLSSLELGDSALYFCASSAGAGVEQYFGPGTRLTVT.